The 30 T cell receptor beta chains below were found in one sample sequenced in a study of blood T cell repertoires in COVID-19. Method: immunoSEQ multiplex PCR; TCRdb's copy keeps in-frame clones and lacks some. The top ten clones hold 6.2% of a sample with about 150,000 clones, just under 85% of them seen once. The sequencing sample was made of PBMCs or T cells enriched from blood (not recorded which). The source is a middle-aged woman who had recovered from COVID-19.

The chain employs TRBV25-1 and TRBJ1-2, with 9 bases fitting TRBD1. With V trimmed by 1 base and J by 3 bases, 6 bases remained unmatched. From germline, CDR1 is MGHDK and CDR2 SYGVNS. The CDR3 is made up of 16 amino acids. The CDR3 coding sequence is TGTGCCAGCAGTGAATCTGCCGGGACAGGGTACTATGGCTACACCTTC. Translated, it gives CASSESAGTGYYGYTF.

The chain recombines TRBV18 with TRBJ2-7, with D uncertain. The V end was cut by 3 bases, the J end by 2 bases, with 11 bases between. This CDR3 has 14 amino acids. In germline, CDR1 is KGHSH, CDR2 LQKENI. This CDR3 is CASSPRFTPYEQYF. The CDR3 bases are TGTGCCAGCTCACCTCGGTTTACCCCCTACGAGCAGTACTTC.

The V and J genes are TRBV5-1 and TRBJ1-4; D is undetermined. Between the trimmed V and J ends, which lost 1 base and 0 bases, there was a span of 7 bases. Per the germline V gene, CDR1 is SGHRS and CDR2 is YFSETQ. The CDR3 covers 15 residues. This CDR3 is CASSLNPATNEKLFF. In DNA, the CDR3 is TGCGCCAGCAGCTTGAACCCAGCAACTAATGAAAAACTGTTTTTT. The entire variable domain, with the rest obtained from reference TRBV5-1 and TRBJ1-4, is as follows: KAGVTQTPRYLIKTRGQQVTLSCSPISGHRSVSWYQQTPGQGLQFLFEYFSETQRNKGNFPGRFSGRQFSNSRSEMNVSTLELGDSALYLCASSLNPATNEKLFFGSGTQLSVL.

V and J are TRBV6-5 and TRBJ1-2; tentative D call: TRBD1 (6 bases). Trimming took off 4 bases at V and 2 bases at J, with 8 bases between the two ends. Germline CDR1 reads MNHEY; CDR2 reads SVGAGI. This CDR3 is built from 13 residues. Here the CDR3 reads CASSSDSNYGYTF. The CDR3 DNA is TGTGCCAGCAGTTCGGACAGCAACTATGGCTACACCTTC.

This chain joins TRBV19 and TRBJ1-6; 9 bases are a match to TRBD1. CDR3 length: 11 amino acids. The germline V gene encodes CDR1 LNHDA and CDR2 SQIVND (reference sequence). CDR3 DNA sequence: TGTTTGGGACAGGGTAGGGTACCCCTCCACTTT. Encoded protein: CLGQGRVPLHF.

The chain is built from TRBV5-4 and TRBJ2-1, with D tentatively TRBD1 (6 bases). The CDR3 totals 12 residues. Trimming cost V 4 bases and J 9 bases, with 11 bases left between them. Germline V gene sequence: CDR1 SGHNT, CDR2 YYREEE (reference sequence). As DNA, the CDR3 is TGTGCCAGCAGCCCAGTACAGGGTGAGCAGTTCTTC. It specifies CASSPVQGEQFF.

The rearrangement joins TRBV4-1 to TRBJ2-2; D uncertain. Germline V CDR1 and CDR2: MGHRA, YSYEKL. Between the trimmed V and J ends, which lost 3 bases and 4 bases, there was a span of 9 bases. The CDR3 has 14 amino acids. CDR3 DNA sequence: TGCGCCAGCAGCCAGGCGGAGCTCACCGGGGAGCTGTTTTTT. Protein sequence: CASSQAELTGELFF.

J is TRBJ1-1 and V is TRBV30, with TRBD1 matching 9 bases. The germline gives CDR1 GTSNPN, CDR2 SVGIG (reference sequence). The CDR3 is 13 amino acids. Unmatched junction bases numbered 7, after V lost 8 bases and J lost 3 bases. The CDR3 nucleotides read TGTGCCGGGGGACAGGGAAGTGACACTGAAGCTTTCTTT. The encoded protein is CAGGQGSDTEAFF.

This sequence joins TRBV21-1 and TRBJ1-5; TRBD1 is taken as the D call from the table, unchecked against the DNA. TRBV21-1 is termed a pseudogene. The CDR3 totals 13 residues. The CDR3 spells CASDRASNQPQHF. The CDR3 DNA is TGTGCCAGCGACAGGGCCTCTAATCAGCCCCAGCATTTT.

The gene calls are TRBV6-5 and TRBJ2-1; 7 positions agree with TRBD2. Germline V lookup: CDR1 MNHEY, CDR2 SVGAGI. The V segment lost 5 bases and the J segment 8 bases; nucleotides outside the gene matches: 9. The CDR3 runs to 14 residues. The CDR3 is CASSQRGIIDEQFF. The CDR3 coding sequence is TGTGCCAGCAGTCAGCGGGGCATTATCGATGAGCAGTTCTTC.

The V call is TRBV9, the J call TRBJ1-1; D not resolved. Germline V CDR1 and CDR2: SGDLS, YYNGEE. CDR3 size: 13 residues. V was cut by 2 bases and J by 6 bases, with 11 bases left in between. The CDR3 DNA follows: TGTGCCAGCAGCGTCGAGGGAGAGTCTGAAGCTTTCTTT. Protein: CASSVEGESEAFF.

The chain has TRBV3-1 (or the pseudogene TRBV3-2) and TRBJ1-1; D possibly corresponds to TRBD1 (5 bases). This CDR3 has 15 residues. V was clipped by 4 bases and J by 3 bases, with 15 bases between them. The V gene's germline CDR1 is LGHDT and CDR2 YNNKEL (reference sequence). The chain's CDR3 is CASSRGVGGDTEAFF. In nucleotides, the CDR3 is TGTGCCAGCAGCCGAGGCGTCGGGGGGGACACTGAAGCTTTCTTT.

The chain uses TRBV4-1 and TRBJ1-2; TRBD1 might be the D (5 bases). Germline CDR1 is MGHRA and CDR2 is YSYEKL. The ends were cut back, 0 bases at V and 4 bases at J, with 12 bases in the middle. CDR3 length equals 15 residues. CDR3 sequence reads: CASSQDPRGTYGYTF. CDR3 nucleotides: TGCGCCAGCAGCCAAGATCCGCGGGGGACCTATGGCTACACCTTC.

The rearrangement links TRBV7-2 to TRBJ1-6; D ambiguous. Germline CDR1 SGHTA, CDR2 FQGNSA. V lost 2 bases and J 7 bases, leaving 18 bases between the germline ends. This CDR3 has 17 amino acids. The CDR3 coding sequence is TGTGCCAGCAGCTTAATCTCATCAGCTCTACAGAATTCACCCCTCCACTTT. Its protein product is CASSLISSALQNSPLHF.

The V call is TRBV19, the J call TRBJ2-6; a possible D gene is TRBD1 (5 bases). Germline CDR1 reads LNHDA; CDR2 reads SQIVND (reference sequence). Deletions cut 2 bases from V and 4 bases from J, with 21 bases between. The CDR3 totals 19 residues. This chain's CDR3 is CASSISGWQGVSGANVLTF. The CDR3 DNA reads as TGTGCCAGTAGTATAAGTGGTTGGCAGGGTGTATCCGGGGCCAACGTCCTGACTTTC. The full variable domain, in which reference TRBV19 and TRBJ2-6 provide the parts outside the CDR3, is DGGITQSPKYLFRKEGQNVTLSCEQNLNHDAMYWYRQDPGQGLRLIYYSQIVNDFQKGDIAEGYSVSREKKESFPLTVTSAQKNPTAFYLCASSISGWQGVSGANVLTFGAGSRLTVL.

A single count supports this clone. V gene TRBV19 combines with J gene TRBJ1-4; 9 bases agree with TRBD1. The germline gives CDR1 LNHDA, CDR2 SQIVND (reference sequence). V trimming: 5 bases; J trimming: 0 bases; junction bases outside the gene matches: 7. The CDR3 spans 17 residues. The CDR3 region has the DNA TGTGCCAGTAGTCCCCAGGACAGGGGTGCAACTAATGAAAAACTGTTTTTT. Protein sequence: CASSPQDRGATNEKLFF.

In this sample, this clone turned up once. This chain joins TRBV27 and TRBJ1-1, with TRBD1 matching 8 bases. The germline CDR1 and CDR2 sequences are MNHEY and SMNVEV (reference sequence). The trim removed 4 bases at V and 2 bases at J, leaving 3 bases unmatched. This CDR3 contains 14 residues. Written as DNA, the CDR3 is TGTGCCAGCAGTTGGGGACAGGCTAACACTGAAGCTTTCTTT. It encodes CASSWGQANTEAFF.

The V call is TRBV5-1, the J call TRBJ2-7; D might be TRBD2 (9 bases). In germline, CDR1 is SGHRS, CDR2 YFSETQ. V was cut by 3 bases and J by 7 bases, with 29 bases left in between. This CDR3 is built from 18 residues. CDR3 residues: CASSSITGGGTLAGEQYF. The CDR3 nucleotides are TGCGCCAGCAGCTCCATTACAGGGGGAGGTACTCTAGCGGGGGAGCAGTACTTC. Full variable domain (rest looked up from reference TRBV5-1 and TRBJ2-7): KAGVTQTPRYLIKTRGQQVTLSCSPISGHRSVSWYQQTPGQGLQFLFEYFSETQRNKGNFPGRFSGRQFSNSRSEMNVSTLELGDSALYLCASSSITGGGTLAGEQYFGPGTRLTVT.

The chain joins TRBV9 to TRBJ1-3, with D possibly being TRBD1 (5 bases). Germline loops: CDR1 SGDLS, CDR2 YYNGEE. The CDR3 covers 16 residues. Trimming pared 3 bases from V and 3 bases from J, leaving 16 bases between. In nucleotides, the CDR3 is TGTGCCAGCAGCGCCTCGCGGGGCATTCTTGGAAACACCATATATTTT. This gives the protein CASSASRGILGNTIYF.

The rearrangement joins TRBV7-2 to TRBJ2-3, with D perhaps TRBD1 (5 bases). CDR1 and CDR2 from the germline V gene are SGHTA and FQGNSA. Trimming took off 2 bases at V and 2 bases at J, with 11 bases between the two ends. The CDR3 has 15 residues. The CDR3 nucleotides are TGTGCCAGCAGCTTAACCCAGGGTCCCACAGATACGCAGTATTTT. This sequence encodes CASSLTQGPTDTQYF.

This sequence joins TRBV29-1 and TRBJ2-1, with 7 bases aligning to TRBD1. V dropped 8 bases and J dropped 3; count of bases not matched to a gene: 4. The CDR3 loop spans 12 amino acids. Germline assignment: CDR1 SQVTM and CDR2 ANQGSEA. The CDR3 DNA reads as TGCAGCTTTGGGACAGACTACAATGAGCAGTTCTTC. This sequence encodes CSFGTDYNEQFF.

This clone was seen only a few times. The rearrangement uses TRBV15 and TRBJ2-1; 10 nucleotides match TRBD2. CDR3 length: 17 amino acids. After removal of 3 bases from V and 8 bases from J, the junction contained 13 bases not matched to a gene. Germline V gene lookup returns CDR1 LNHNV and CDR2 YYDKDF (reference sequence). CDR3 loop: CATSSAILAGIGDEQFF. CDR3 in DNA: TGTGCCACCAGCAGTGCAATACTAGCGGGAATTGGCGATGAGCAGTTCTTC. Combining the CDR3 with reference TRBV15 and TRBJ2-1 gives the whole variable domain DAMVIQNPRYQVTQFGKPVTLSCSQTLNHNVMYWYQQKSSQAPKLLFHYYDKDFNNEADTPDNFQSRRPNTSFCFLDIRSPGLGDTAMYLCATSSAILAGIGDEQFFGPGTRLTVL.

This clone was counted only a few times. The V gene is TRBV6-5, the J gene TRBJ1-2; D remains unclear. Germline loops: CDR1 MNHEY, CDR2 SVGAGI. This CDR3 region has 14 residues. With 2 bases removed from V and 7 bases from J, the gap between germline ends came to 14 bases. The chain's CDR3 is CASSYADLELGYTF. DNA for the CDR3: TGTGCCAGCAGTTACGCGGACTTGGAGCTTGGCTACACCTTC.

The V gene is TRBV7-2, the J gene TRBJ1-2; maybe TRBD1 (6 bases). The CDR3 contains 12 residues. Germline V CDR1 and CDR2: SGHTA, FQGNSA. V lost 4 bases, J lost 5 bases, and 8 bases lay in between. The CDR3, as DNA: TGTGCCAGCAGCTCCGGACAGTATGGCTACACCTTC. Translation gives CASSSGQYGYTF.

The chain is built from TRBV19 and TRBJ2-1; a possible D gene is TRBD1 (6 bases). The germline V and J ends were trimmed by 1 base and 7 bases, with 14 bases remaining between them. This CDR3 has 15 amino acids. The germline V gene encodes CDR1 LNHDA and CDR2 SQIVND (reference sequence). The CDR3 DNA reads as TGTGCCAGTAGTATAGGGGCCACAGGGTTAAATGAGCAGTTCTTC. Encoded protein: CASSIGATGLNEQFF. Full variable domain (outside the CDR3, taken from reference TRBV19 and TRBJ2-1): DGGITQSPKYLFRKEGQNVTLSCEQNLNHDAMYWYRQDPGQGLRLIYYSQIVNDFQKGDIAEGYSVSREKKESFPLTVTSAQKNPTAFYLCASSIGATGLNEQFFGPGTRLTVL.

The chain carries TRBV11-2 and TRBJ1-4; weak D call: TRBD1 (5 bases). Trimming cost V 5 bases and J 6 bases, with 19 bases left between them. This CDR3 contains 16 residues. Germline assignment: CDR1 SGHAT and CDR2 FQNNGV. CDR3 nucleotide sequence: TGTGCCAGCAGCCCTATCCGGGACGGGAGGGATGAAAAACTGTTTTTT. Translating gives CASSPIRDGRDEKLFF. Filled out from reference TRBV11-2 and TRBJ1-4, the complete variable domain reads EAGVAQSPRYKIIEKRQSVAFWCNPISGHATLYWYQQILGQGPKLLIQFQNNGVVDDSQLPKDRFSAERLKGVDSTLKIQPAKLEDSAVYLCASSPIRDGRDEKLFFGSGTQLSVL.

This chain connects TRBV7-9 to TRBJ1-4, with unresolved D. V was cut by 5 bases and J by 0 bases, with 4 bases left in between. Germline V gene data show CDR1 as SEHNR and CDR2 as FQNEAQ (reference sequence). This CDR3 has 13 amino acids. The CDR3 coding sequence is TGTGCCAGCAGCCCCTCAACTAATGAAAAACTGTTTTTT. The encoded protein is CASSPSTNEKLFF.

The rearrangement uses TRBV27 and TRBJ2-1, with TRBD2 identical over 12 bases. Germline CDR1 reads MNHEY; CDR2 reads SMNVEV (reference sequence). Losses at the gene ends were 7 bases for V and 15 bases for J; bases not matched to a gene: 16. The CDR3 length is 15 residues. The CDR3 nucleotides are TGTGCCAGCACCCCTGAGGCTAGCGGGAGGGCCGTTCTGTTCTTC. Translating it yields CASTPEASGRAVLFF.

The rearrangement uses TRBV9 and TRBJ1-6, with D perhaps matching TRBD1 (5 bases). The CDR3 extends over 16 amino acids. V lost 4 bases, J lost 0 bases, and 11 bases lay in between. Per germline, CDR1 SGDLS and CDR2 YYNGEE. The CDR3 sequence: CASSRGGFSYNSPLHF. Here the CDR3 DNA reads TGTGCCAGCAGCCGGGGGGGTTTCTCCTATAATTCACCCCTCCACTTT. Looking up the rest from reference TRBV9 and TRBJ1-6 gives the full variable domain: DSGVTQTPKHLITATGQRVTLRCSPRSGDLSVYWYQQSLDQGLQFLIQYYNGEERAKGNILERFSAQQFPDLHSELNLSSLELGDSALYFCASSRGGFSYNSPLHFGNGTRLTVT.

The V gene is TRBV30, the J gene TRBJ2-5, with D perhaps TRBD2 (6 bases). This CDR3 is 16 amino acids long. V was pared by 3 bases and J by 5 bases, with 22 bases between. From germline, CDR1 is GTSNPN and CDR2 SVGIG (reference sequence). CDR3 coding DNA: TGTGCCTGGAGCCCGACAGCGGGCGTGGGTTTGGAGACCCAGTACTTC. The encoded protein is CAWSPTAGVGLETQYF.